Listed here are 2 T cell receptor beta chains from one sample, sequenced in a study of tumor and adjacent non-tumor tissue in lung cancer. RNA was extracted from bulk tissue without any cell sorting. The normal lung tissue was taken more than 3 cm from the tumor edge. TCRbeta libraries were built with three rounds of nested PCR, modified from ARM-PCR. TCRdb re-analysed the multiplex PCR reads in MiXCR, keeping a single row per CDR3 protein. This repertoire shows approximately 110,000 distinct CDR3 sequences, roughly two thirds found once; its top ten account for 19%. Sequencing was done on a sample of distant non-tumor lung tissue. The receptors come from a man between 60 and 70 years old with non-small cell lung cancer.

As for this clonotype: The junction departs from the called germline gene at one end, perhaps through a read error. The chain is built from TRBV28 and TRBJ1-4; TRBD1 agrees at 10 bases. This CDR3 is built from 14 residues. In germline, CDR1 is MDHEN, CDR2 SYDVKM. In nucleotides, the CDR3 is TGTACCAGCAGTCTCGACAGGGGGCGTGAAAAACTGATTTTT. Residues: CTSSLDRGREKLIF. Using reference TRBV28 and TRBJ1-4 for the parts outside the CDR3, the full variable domain is DVKVTQSSRYLVKRTGEKVFLECVQDMDHENMFWYRQDPGLGLRLIYFSYDVKMKEKGDIPEGYSVSREKKERFSLILESASTNQTSMYLCTSSLDRGREKLIFGSGTQLSVL.

The chain couples TRBV6-6 to TRBJ2-1, with TRBD2 matching 10 bases. The CDR3 runs 17 residues. The V gene end was trimmed by 3 bases and the J gene end by 8 bases; junction bases not matched to a gene: 13. CDR1 and CDR2 from the germline V gene are MNHNY and SVGAGI (reference sequence). CDR3 residues: CASSYGTRLAGNDEQFF. In nucleotides, the CDR3 is TGTGCCAGCAGTTATGGGACCAGACTAGCGGGCAACGATGAGCAGTTCTTC.